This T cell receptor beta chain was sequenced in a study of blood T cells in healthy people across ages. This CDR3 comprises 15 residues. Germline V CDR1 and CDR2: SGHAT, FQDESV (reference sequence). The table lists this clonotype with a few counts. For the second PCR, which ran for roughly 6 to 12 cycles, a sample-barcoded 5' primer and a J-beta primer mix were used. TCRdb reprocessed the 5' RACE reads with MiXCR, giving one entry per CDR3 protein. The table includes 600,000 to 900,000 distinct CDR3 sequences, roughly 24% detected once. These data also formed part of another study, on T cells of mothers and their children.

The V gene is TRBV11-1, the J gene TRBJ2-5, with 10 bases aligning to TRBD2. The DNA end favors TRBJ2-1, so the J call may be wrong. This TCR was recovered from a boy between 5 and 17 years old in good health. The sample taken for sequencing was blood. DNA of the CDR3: TGTGCCAGCAGCTCAAGCGGGGGGGGCTCGAATGAGCAGTTCTTC. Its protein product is CASSSSGGGSNEQFF.